The T cell receptor beta chain under discussion was sequenced for a study of cytomegalovirus exposure and HLA in healthy donors. Overall study findings and caveats: Being productive about 87% or about 30% of the time was typical of most TCR beta V segments in an earlier analysis. Sequencing likely generated an artifact that appeared as a cluster of highly shared sequence variants.

PCR involved 60 Vbeta and 13 Jbeta primers. Sequencing used immunoSEQ multiplex PCR; TCRdb keeps in-frame clones, though not all of them. The sample yields about 81,000 clones, 85% to 90% seen once. In the case of this clone: Its antigen remains unknown.

The CDR3 is 12 amino acids. Germline CDR1 reads MDHEN; CDR2 reads SYDVKM. V lost 8 bases to trimming and J lost 8 bases, with 15 bases between them. The receptor was isolated from a man younger than 30 in good health and CMV-seronegative. Source material: PBMCs. The rearrangement links TRBV28 to TRBJ1-2; TRBD1 is a possible D gene (6 bases). The CDR3 sequence: CASARAGAGYTF. The CDR3 nucleotides are TGTGCCAGCGCTAGGGCGGGGGCGGGCTACACCTTC.